A selection of T cell receptor beta chains follows, all from one sample in a study of blood T cell repertoires in COVID-19. Sequenced by immunoSEQ multiplex PCR; TCRdb stores in-frame clones only, minus some. The sample holds a few hundred thousand clones, roughly 85% seen once. Sequenced input: peripheral blood. The source of these receptors is a man aged 55 to 70 who had recovered from COVID-19. The CDR3 runs from the conserved cysteine through the conserved F or W. A D gene is named only where the DNA matches it firmly. Only part of the rows carry a size: once, few, many, or a class if the clone is expanded.

V	D	J	size	CDR3	DNA
TRBV24-1	TRBD2	TRBJ2-5	.	CATSDRGVETQYF	TGTGCCACCAGTGATCGGGGGGTAGAGACCCAGTACTTC
TRBV14	.	TRBJ2-6	.	CASSRNLPGSTGANVLTF	TGTGCCAGCAGCCGCAACCTCCCAGGGTCTACTGGGGCCAACGTCCTGACTTTC
TRBV19	.	TRBJ1-5	.	CASSKPGAGQPQHF	TGTGCCAGTAGTAAACCGGGAGCTGGTCAGCCCCAGCATTTT
TRBV9	TRBD1	TRBJ1-3	.	CASSPRGQGGSGNTIYF	TGTGCCAGCAGCCCTAGGGGGCAGGGAGGCTCTGGAAACACCATATATTTT
TRBV7-9	.	TRBJ1-4	.	CASSLVGDEKLFF	TGTGCCAGCAGCTTAGTTGGAGATGAAAAACTGTTTTTT
TRBV19	TRBD1	TRBJ1-1	.	CASRGQGHLMNTEAFF	TGTGCCAGTAGAGGACAGGGGCATCTCATGAACACTGAAGCTTTCTTT
TRBV5-8	.	TRBJ2-1	.	CASSLGGRPYNEQFF	TGTGCCAGCAGCTTGGGAGGTCGTCCATACAATGAGCAGTTCTTC
TRBV24-1	.	TRBJ1-5	.	CATSSSGDKPQHF	TGTGCCACCAGTTCGTCAGGGGATAAGCCCCAGCATTTT
TRBV19	.	TRBJ1-2	.	CASRVPQGGYTF	TGTGCCAGTAGGGTACCCCAGGGTGGCTACACCTTC
TRBV4-2	.	TRBJ2-2	.	CASSQDVGGRRLFF	TGTGCCAGCAGCCAAGATGTAGGAGGGCGAAGGCTGTTTTTT
TRBV14	TRBD1	TRBJ2-7	once	CASSQRTGGNYEQYF	TGTGCCAGCAGCCAAAGGACAGGGGGTAACTACGAGCAGTACTTC
TRBV30	.	TRBJ1-5	.	CAWRGRGLNQPQHF	TGTGCCTGGAGAGGCAGGGGATTGAATCAGCCCCAGCATTTT
TRBV27	TRBD1	TRBJ2-4	.	CASSPERGQGGWGIAKNIQYF	TGTGCCAGCAGTCCCGAGAGAGGACAGGGGGGTTGGGGAATTGCCAAAAACATTCAGTACTTC
TRBV7-2	.	TRBJ1-6	.	CASTTILNSPLHF	TGTGCCAGCACCACAATCCTTAATTCACCCCTCCACTTT
TRBV3-1/TRBV3-2	TRBD2	TRBJ2-1	.	CASSRGLESGNEQFF	TGTGCCAGCAGTCGCGGACTAGAATCAGGGAATGAGCAGTTCTTC
TRBV19	.	TRBJ1-1	few	CASSEGQMNTEAFF	TGTGCCAGTAGTGAAGGACAGATGAACACTGAAGCTTTCTTT
TRBV28	TRBD1	TRBJ1-5	.	CASRDRAIRQPQHF	TGTGCCAGCAGGGACAGGGCGATAAGGCAGCCCCAGCATTTT
TRBV18	TRBD1	TRBJ2-7	.	CASSPQGQTEQYF	TGTGCCAGCTCACCACAGGGACAGACAGAGCAGTACTTC
TRBV27	TRBD1	TRBJ2-7	.	CASSLRRQGRSSEQYF	TGTGCCAGCAGTTTACGGAGACAGGGAAGGTCGAGCGAGCAGTACTTC
TRBV7-2	TRBD2	TRBJ2-7	.	CASSHGLESYEQYF	TGTGCCAGCAGCCATGGACTAGAGTCCTACGAGCAGTACTTC
TRBV7-9	TRBD1	TRBJ1-1	once	CASSPRTGEAFF	TGTGCCAGCAGCCCCCGGACAGGGGAAGCTTTCTTT
TRBV10-3	.	TRBJ2-7	.	CAISEQGTYEQYF	TGTGCCATCAGTGAGCAGGGAACCTACGAGCAGTACTTC
TRBV29-1	.	TRBJ2-2	.	CSVVGRENTGELFF	TGCAGCGTTGTTGGCAGGGAGAACACCGGGGAGCTGTTTTTT
TRBV5-4	TRBD1	TRBJ1-3	.	CASSVRDRLSRNTIYF	TGTGCCAGCAGCGTCCGGGACAGACTAAGTAGAAACACCATATATTTT
TRBV7-8	TRBD1	TRBJ1-6	.	CASSPRTGGGENSPLHF	TGTGCCAGCAGCCCGCGGACAGGGGGCGGTGAAAATTCACCCCTCCACTTT
TRBV30	TRBD1	TRBJ1-2	once	CAWRLGQGANYGYTF	TGTGCCTGGAGGTTGGGACAGGGGGCTAACTATGGCTACACCTTC
TRBV15	.	TRBJ1-5	.	CATPTRGYNQPQHF	TGTGCCACCCCGACCAGGGGATACAATCAGCCCCAGCATTTT
TRBV5-6	.	TRBJ1-2	once	CASSLVGGGGYTF	TGTGCCAGCAGCTTGGTGGGGGGTGGTGGCTACACCTTC
TRBV4-1	.	TRBJ1-5	.	CASSPAAGSNQPQHF	TGCGCCAGCAGCCCCGCCGCAGGTAGCAATCAGCCCCAGCATTTT
TRBV5-1	.	TRBJ2-4	.	CASSSQGAKNIQYF	TGCGCCAGCAGCTCCCAGGGGGCCAAAAACATTCAGTACTTC
TRBV7-2	TRBD1	TRBJ2-5	.	CASSPTSGTGGETQYF	TGTGCCAGCAGCCCCACCTCCGGGACAGGGGGAGAGACCCAGTACTTC
TRBV28	TRBD1	TRBJ1-5	few	CASSPQLTGGRMNQPQHF	TGTGCCAGCAGTCCACAGCTAACAGGGGGCAGAATGAATCAGCCCCAGCATTTT
TRBV11-1	.	TRBJ2-1	.	CASSLGRSYNEQFF	TGTGCCAGCAGCTTGGGGCGGTCCTACAATGAGCAGTTCTTC
TRBV27	.	TRBJ1-5	.	CASTKGGSNQPQHF	TGTGCCAGCACAAAGGGAGGGAGCAATCAGCCCCAGCATTTT
TRBV5-5	.	TRBJ1-1	.	CASSLGSGNTEAFF	TGTGCCAGCAGCTTGGGGTCGGGGAACACTGAAGCTTTCTTT
TRBV5-1	TRBD1	TRBJ2-6	.	CASSLSTGGSSGANVLTF	TGCGCCAGCAGCTTGTCAACAGGGGGAAGTTCTGGGGCCAACGTCCTGACTTTC
TRBV7-2	TRBD2	TRBJ2-1	.	CASSHRAAGSYNEQFF	TGTGCCAGCAGCCACCGGGCAGCGGGGTCCTACAATGAGCAGTTCTTC
TRBV12-3/TRBV12-4	TRBD2	TRBJ2-7	.	CASSFRGSYEQYF	TGTGCCAGCAGTTTTCGCGGGAGTTACGAGCAGTACTTC
TRBV3-1/TRBV3-2	TRBD1	TRBJ2-7	.	CASSQERTGPYEQYF	TGTGCCAGCAGCCAAGAGAGGACAGGGCCCTACGAGCAGTACTTC
TRBV2	.	TRBJ2-7	.	CASRDRTLHEQYF	TGTGCCAGCAGGGACAGAACCCTCCACGAGCAGTACTTC
TRBV3-1/TRBV3-2	TRBD1	TRBJ2-3	.	CASSQVSTGGLADTQYF	TGTGCCAGCAGCCAAGTCTCGACAGGGGGCTTGGCAGATACGCAGTATTTT
TRBV19	.	TRBJ2-7	.	CASSMGSRQYF	TGTGCCAGTAGTATGGGCAGTCGGCAGTACTTC
TRBV5-6	TRBD2	TRBJ2-5	.	CASSSTGLAGQETQYF	TGTGCCAGCAGCTCCACTGGACTAGCGGGGCAAGAGACCCAGTACTTC
TRBV19	.	TRBJ1-4	few	CASSIVERIGEKLFF	TGTGCCAGTAGTATAGTTGAGAGGATTGGTGAAAAACTGTTTTTT
TRBV2	.	TRBJ1-3	few	CATPARNTIYF	TGTGCCACCCCAGCGCGAAACACCATATATTTT
TRBV3-1/TRBV3-2	.	TRBJ2-7	.	CASSQHTSGGPYEQYF	TGTGCCAGCAGCCAGCATACCAGTGGAGGTCCCTACGAGCAGTACTTC
TRBV6-5	.	TRBJ2-7	few	CASSYSTGHLYEQYF	TGTGCCAGCAGTTACTCGACAGGACACCTGTACGAGCAGTACTTC
TRBV7-2	.	TRBJ2-5	.	CASSSPRAQETQYF	TGTGCCAGCAGCTCCCCGAGAGCTCAAGAGACCCAGTACTTC
TRBV9	.	TRBJ1-6	.	CASSVGAGVLNSPLHF	TGTGCCAGCAGCGTAGGGGCAGGGGTATTAAATTCACCCCTCCACTTT
TRBV12-3/TRBV12-4	.	TRBJ2-5	.	CASRRQPQETQYF	TGTGCCAGCAGGAGACAACCCCAAGAGACCCAGTACTTC